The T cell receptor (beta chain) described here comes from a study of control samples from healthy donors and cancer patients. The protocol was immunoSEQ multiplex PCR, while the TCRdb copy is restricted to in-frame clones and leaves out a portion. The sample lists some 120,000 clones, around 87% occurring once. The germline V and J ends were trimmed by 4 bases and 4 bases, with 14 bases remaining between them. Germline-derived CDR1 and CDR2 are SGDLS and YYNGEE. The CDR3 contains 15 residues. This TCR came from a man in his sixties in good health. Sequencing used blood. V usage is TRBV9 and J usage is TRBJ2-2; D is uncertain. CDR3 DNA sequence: TGTGCCAGCAGCCCGCAAATGGCCACCACCGGGGAGCTGTTTTTT. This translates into CASSPQMATTGELFF.